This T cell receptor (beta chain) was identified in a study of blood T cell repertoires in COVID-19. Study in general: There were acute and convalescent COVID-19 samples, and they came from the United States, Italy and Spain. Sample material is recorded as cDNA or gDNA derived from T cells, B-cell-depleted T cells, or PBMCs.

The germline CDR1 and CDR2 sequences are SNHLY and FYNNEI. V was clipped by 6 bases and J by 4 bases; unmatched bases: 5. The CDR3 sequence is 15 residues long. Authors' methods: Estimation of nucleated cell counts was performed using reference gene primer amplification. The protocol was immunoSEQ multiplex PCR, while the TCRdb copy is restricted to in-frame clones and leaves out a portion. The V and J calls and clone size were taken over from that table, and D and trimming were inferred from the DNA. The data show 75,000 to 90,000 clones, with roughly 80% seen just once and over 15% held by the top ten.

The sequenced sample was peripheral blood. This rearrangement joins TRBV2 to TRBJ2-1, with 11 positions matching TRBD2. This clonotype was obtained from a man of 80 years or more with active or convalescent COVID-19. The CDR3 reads CASSFLAGGYNEQFF. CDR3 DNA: TGTGCCAGCAGCTTCCTAGCGGGAGGTTACAATGAGCAGTTCTTC.